This T cell receptor beta chain was obtained from a study of identical twins. Study results and limitations: Beta out-of-frame sequences displayed a weaker excess of sharing between twins.

The CDR3 runs 16 residues. The germline gives CDR1 SGHNT, CDR2 YENEEA. V shed 0 bases, J shed 6 bases, and the junction held 5 bases outside the gene matches. TCRdb reprocessed the 5' RACE reads via MiXCR and lists one record per CDR3 protein. The data show some 500,000 distinct CDR3 sequences, over 12% seen once. This clonotype was counted a few times. Its antigen remains unknown. This sample was also put to use in a study of yellow fever vaccine responses in identical twins. This second study notes: On the reported evidence, twins' vaccine T cell responses seemed partly convergent and partly personalized.

The TCR comes from a woman aged 18-29 years in good health. The J gene is TRBJ2-1, the V gene TRBV11-3; 10 nucleotides match TRBD2. The sequencing sample was made of CD4+ T cells sorted from blood. The CDR3: CASSLEGAGGVNEQFF. In nucleotides, the CDR3 is TGTGCCAGCAGCTTAGAAGGAGCGGGAGGGGTCAATGAGCAGTTCTTC.